This entry describes one T cell receptor (beta chain). The entry originates in a study of T cell changes during pregnancy in multiple sclerosis. The method was immunoSEQ multiplex PCR; TCRdb's version includes in-frame clones alone and lacks a portion of them. The table includes roughly 40,000 clones, 90% to 95% detected once. The source material was CD4+ T cells from peripheral blood mononuclear cells, sampled in the second trimester of pregnancy. The receptor was derived from a female donor with multiple sclerosis, enrolled in a pregnancy study.

This chain's CDR3 is CASSVEGDTGELFF. CDR3 coding DNA: TGTGCCAGCAGCGTCGAAGGGGACACCGGGGAGCTGTTTTTT. The gene calls are TRBV9 and TRBJ2-2; D may be TRBD1 (5 bases). Trimming pared 2 bases from V and 3 bases from J, leaving 8 bases between. CDR3 length equals 14 residues. In germline, CDR1 is SGDLS, CDR2 YYNGEE.